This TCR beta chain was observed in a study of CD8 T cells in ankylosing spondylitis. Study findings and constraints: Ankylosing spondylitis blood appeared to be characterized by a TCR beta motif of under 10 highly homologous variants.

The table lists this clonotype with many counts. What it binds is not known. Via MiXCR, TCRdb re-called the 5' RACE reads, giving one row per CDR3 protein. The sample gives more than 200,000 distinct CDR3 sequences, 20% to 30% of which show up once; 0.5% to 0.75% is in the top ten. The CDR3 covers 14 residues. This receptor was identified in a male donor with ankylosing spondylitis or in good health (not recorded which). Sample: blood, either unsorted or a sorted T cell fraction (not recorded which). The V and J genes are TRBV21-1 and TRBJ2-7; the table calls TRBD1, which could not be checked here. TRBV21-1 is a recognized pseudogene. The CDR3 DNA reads TGTGCCAGCACTCGGGACAGCGAAACCTACGAGCAGTACTTC. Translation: CASTRDSETYEQYF.